This T cell receptor beta chain emerged from a study of CD8+ T cells in alopecia areata. Study-level points and caveats: The presence of one nonresponder keeps the tie between baseline CD8+ expansion and response uncertain. Scalp clonality dropped significantly under tofacitinib, as did expanded CD8+ top-100 clones. Across lesional scalp, and particularly alopecia totalis/universalis, clonality surpassed that of normal scalp.

The CDR3 is 15 residues long. V lost 0 bases to trimming and J lost 6 bases, with 15 bases between them. Per germline, CDR1 SGHRS and CDR2 YFSETQ. Treatment denoted: oral pan-JAK inhibitor, 5-10 mg twice daily. Peripheral blood samples and lesional scalp punch biopsies were obtained from alopecia areata patients. Turning to this clone: The antigen remains unidentified.

It was cDNA, reverse transcribed from extracted RNA, that served as the sequencing template. Libraries were prepared by immunoSEQ multiplex PCR; TCRdb keeps only in-frame clonotypes and omits some of them. The table records about 4,600 clones, 63% of them present only once. The rearrangement links TRBV5-1 to TRBJ1-1; D is ambiguous. Here the sequenced sample was skin, taken at week 4, from a patient treated with tofacitinib. This TCR derives from a human donor with alopecia areata. CDR3 coding DNA: TGCGCCAGCAGCTTGGTCCCGGGGAGGAATTCTGAAGCTTTCTTT. Protein sequence: CASSLVPGRNSEAFF.